This T cell receptor beta chain was captured by sequencing in a study of blood T cells in healthy people across ages. Overall study findings and caveats: Estimates of total diversity, which came from one million sequenced T cells, were considered to be underestimates. It was the long-lived donors that had more naive CD4+ cells and higher diversity than aged donors.

About this clonotype: Its target is unknown.

This CDR3 spans 12 amino acids. Germline V gene lookup returns CDR1 GTSNPN and CDR2 SVGIG (reference sequence). V shed 2 bases and J shed 6 bases, with 10 bases lying between them. Sample-barcoded 5' priming and a J-beta primer mix drove a second PCR of about 6 to 12 cycles. Through a template-switch adaptor with 12 random nucleotides, each cDNA molecule received a tag. Individual samples furnished no less than 2.5 million CDR3-containing paired-end reads apiece. TCRdb ran MiXCR on the 5' RACE reads and lists one entry per CDR3 protein. The data contain hundreds of thousands of distinct CDR3 sequences, around 31% of them singletons.

The receptor was derived from a woman older than 75 in good health. The material sequenced was blood. The chain uses TRBV30 and TRBJ1-2; possible D gene TRBD1, 6 bases. The CDR3 sequence: CAWSSGGDGYTF. Here the CDR3 DNA reads TGTGCCTGGAGTTCGGGGGGCGATGGCTACACCTTC.